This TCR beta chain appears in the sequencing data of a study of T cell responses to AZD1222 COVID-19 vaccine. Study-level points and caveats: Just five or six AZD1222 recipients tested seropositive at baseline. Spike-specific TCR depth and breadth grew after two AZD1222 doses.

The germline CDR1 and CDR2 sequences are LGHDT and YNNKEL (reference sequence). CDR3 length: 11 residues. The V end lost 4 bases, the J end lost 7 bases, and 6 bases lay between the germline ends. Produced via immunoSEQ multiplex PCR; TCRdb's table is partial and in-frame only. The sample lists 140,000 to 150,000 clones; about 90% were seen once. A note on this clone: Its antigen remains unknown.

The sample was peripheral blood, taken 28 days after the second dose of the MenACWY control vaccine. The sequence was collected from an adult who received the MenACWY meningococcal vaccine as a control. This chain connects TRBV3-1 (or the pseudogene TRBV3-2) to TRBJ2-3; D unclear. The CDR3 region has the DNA TGTGCCAGCAGCCCCGGTAATACGCAGTATTTT. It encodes CASSPGNTQYF.